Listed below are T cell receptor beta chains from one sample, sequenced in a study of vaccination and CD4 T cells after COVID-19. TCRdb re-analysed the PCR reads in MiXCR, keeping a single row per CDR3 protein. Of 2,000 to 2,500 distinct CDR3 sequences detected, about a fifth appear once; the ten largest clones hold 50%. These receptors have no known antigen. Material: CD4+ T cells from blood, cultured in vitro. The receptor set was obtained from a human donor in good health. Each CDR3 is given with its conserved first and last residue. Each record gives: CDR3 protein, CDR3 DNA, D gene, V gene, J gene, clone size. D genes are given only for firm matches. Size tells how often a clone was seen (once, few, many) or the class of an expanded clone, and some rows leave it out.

CASSFRGRDEKLFF	TGCGCCAGCAGCTTCAGGGGGCGGGATGAAAAACTGTTTTTT	TRBD1	TRBV5-1	TRBJ1-4	.
CASSDNGYNEQFF	TGTGCCAGCAGTGACAACGGGTACAATGAGCAGTTCTTC	.	TRBV2	TRBJ2-1	.
CASSSTRGREGPDTQYF	TGTGCCAGCAGCTCCACCCGGGGGCGGGAGGGCCCAGATACGCAGTATTTT	TRBD2	TRBV11-2	TRBJ2-3	medium-sized
CSARTGSPLHF	TGCAGTGCTCGTACAGGTTCACCCCTCCACTTT	.	TRBV20-1	TRBJ1-6	.
CASRYGGGTTGELFF	TGTGCCAGTAGATACGGCGGGGGAACCACCGGGGAGCTGTTTTTT	TRBD2	TRBV19	TRBJ2-2	.
CASSTGNTEAFF	TGCGCCAGCAGCACAGGGAACACTGAAGCTTTCTTT	.	TRBV5-1	TRBJ1-1	few
CASSPRTSGSTDTQYF	TGCGCCAGCAGCCCCAGGACTAGCGGTAGCACAGATACGCAGTATTTT	TRBD2	TRBV5-1	TRBJ2-3	few
CASSSSGGRYTF	TGTGCCAGCAGCTCGTCCGGGGGAAGGTACACCTTC	.	TRBV7-6	TRBJ1-2	.
CASSPSIGRWNTEAFF	TGTGCCAGCAGCCCTAGTATAGGGAGATGGAACACTGAAGCTTTCTTT	.	TRBV28	TRBJ1-1	.
CASSFTRLEGEKLFF	TGTGCCAGCAGCTTTACTCGATTGGAGGGCGAAAAACTGTTTTTT	.	TRBV7-2	TRBJ1-4	few
CASSHAAVSPLHF	TGTGCCAGCAGCCACGCCGCCGTTTCACCCCTCCACTTT	.	TRBV7-9	TRBJ1-6	medium-sized
CASSFRTGGADTQYF	TGTGCCAGCAGCTTCCGGACAGGGGGCGCAGATACGCAGTATTTT	TRBD1	TRBV7-3	TRBJ2-3	few
CASSLAGQRGTQYF	TGTGCCAGCAGCTTGGCCGGACAGAGAGGCACGCAGTATTTT	.	TRBV5-6	TRBJ2-3	.
CAWSVAGDEQYF	TGTGCCTGGAGTGTAGCGGGGGACGAGCAGTACTTC	TRBD2	TRBV30	TRBJ2-7	.
CASSLAGGYSNQPQHF	TGTGCCAGCAGCTTGGCAGGGGGGTATAGCAATCAGCCCCAGCATTTT	TRBD1	TRBV5-6	TRBJ1-5	few
CASSPQTGGQETQYF	TGCGCCAGCAGCCCTCAGACAGGGGGGCAAGAGACCCAGTACTTC	TRBD1	TRBV5-1	TRBJ2-5	few
CASSQVMGAEQYF	TGTGCCAGCAGCCAAGTGATGGGGGCCGAGCAGTACTTC	.	TRBV14	TRBJ2-7	.
CSAPPPSSGTQYF	TGCAGTGCTCCACCGCCCTCCAGTGGGACCCAGTACTTC	.	TRBV20-1	TRBJ2-5	medium-sized
CASSPVAGGSTDTQYF	TGCGCCAGCAGCCCGGTAGCGGGGGGGAGCACAGATACGCAGTATTTT	TRBD2	TRBV5-1	TRBJ2-3	.
CAISDRDRGRNTQYF	TGTGCCATCAGTGACCGGGACAGGGGAAGAAATACGCAGTATTTT	TRBD1	TRBV10-3	TRBJ2-3	.
CASTTDTTNTGELFF	TGCGCCAGCACCACGGACACAACGAACACCGGGGAGCTGTTTTTT	.	TRBV5-1	TRBJ2-2	.
CASSQGVGPYEQYF	TGTGCCAGCTCACAGGGCGTGGGGCCCTACGAGCAGTACTTC	.	TRBV18	TRBJ2-7	.
CAWSAVGQFTGELFF	TGTGCCTGGAGTGCGGTAGGACAGTTCACCGGGGAGCTGTTTTTT	.	TRBV30	TRBJ2-2	.
CASSLLGGSDTGELFF	TGCGCCAGCAGCTTGTTAGGGGGGTCGGACACCGGAGAGCTGTTTTTT	.	TRBV5-1	TRBJ2-2	.
CASSLGTSGSDTQYF	TGTGCTAGCAGCCTCGGGACTAGCGGATCAGATACGCAGTATTTT	TRBD2	TRBV7-7	TRBJ2-3	medium-sized
CASSPRRTGGASSGGYTF	TGTGCCAGCAGCCCTCGCCGGACAGGGGGCGCCTCCTCGGGCGGCTACACCTTC	TRBD1	TRBV5-4	TRBJ1-2	.
CAWSVLSGGGEKLFF	TGTGCCTGGAGTGTATTGTCGGGGGGCGGTGAAAAACTGTTTTTT	.	TRBV30	TRBJ1-4	.
CASSPEGQGASEQYF	TGTGCCAGCAGCCCGGAGGGACAGGGGGCCAGCGAGCAGTACTTC	TRBD1	TRBV7-6	TRBJ2-7	few
CASSSGTSQETQYF	TGCGCCAGCAGCTCCGGGACGTCTCAAGAGACCCAGTACTTC	.	TRBV5-1	TRBJ2-5	.
CASSMLTSTDTQYF	TGTGCCAGTAGTATGCTGACTAGCACAGATACGCAGTATTTT	.	TRBV19	TRBJ2-3	few
CSATTSGTDTQYF	TGCAGTGCTACGACTAGCGGCACAGATACGCAGTATTTT	TRBD2	TRBV20-1	TRBJ2-3	few
CASSEDVGAGTGELFF	TGTGCCAGCAGTGAAGATGTGGGGGCAGGCACCGGGGAGCTGTTTTTT	.	TRBV2	TRBJ2-2	.
CASSLPLRLKATGELFF	TGTGCCAGCAGCCTACCCTTAAGACTTAAAGCCACCGGGGAGCTGTTTTTT	.	TRBV7-8	TRBJ2-2	.
CASSHTGTYEQYF	TGTGCCAGCAGCCATACTGGGACCTACGAGCAGTACTTC	.	TRBV5-4	TRBJ2-7	.
CASSYRPGGRGTEAFF	TGTGCCAGCAGCTACAGGCCAGGGGGAAGGGGTACTGAAGCTTTCTTT	TRBD1	TRBV6-5	TRBJ1-1	few
CSAQHGTSATYEQYF	TGCAGTGCTCAACACGGGACTAGCGCGACCTACGAGCAGTACTTC	TRBD2	TRBV20-1	TRBJ2-7	few
CASSLGLLAGSSKVAGELFF	TGTGCCAGCAGCTTAGGTTTACTAGCGGGAAGTTCAAAGGTCGCCGGGGAGCTGTTTTTT	TRBD2	TRBV7-9	TRBJ2-2	.
CASSPGLAGYEQYF	TGTGCCAGCAGCCCGGGACTAGCGGGATACGAGCAGTACTTC	TRBD2	TRBV5-4	TRBJ2-7	.
CASSPRAGKITGELFF	TGTGCCAGCTCACCAAGGGCAGGGAAAATCACCGGGGAGCTGTTTTTT	.	TRBV18	TRBJ2-2	.
CASSPTTGSYEQYF	TGTGCCAGCAGCCCGACGACAGGGTCCTACGAGCAGTACTTC	TRBD1	TRBV9	TRBJ2-7	few
CASSLGGAKNIQYF	TGCGCCAGCAGCTTGGGGGGGGCCAAAAACATTCAGTACTTC	.	TRBV5-1	TRBJ2-4	.
CVSSSVNNEQFF	TGTGTCAGCAGCTCCGTTAACAATGAGCAGTTCTTC	.	TRBV7-9	TRBJ2-1	.
CASSLATLAGRYNEQFF	TGCGCCAGCAGCTTGGCCACCCTAGCGGGACGGTACAATGAGCAGTTCTTC	TRBD2	TRBV5-1	TRBJ2-1	.
CASSRISGREETQYF	TGTGCCAGCAGTCGAATTAGCGGGAGGGAAGAGACCCAGTACTTC	TRBD2	TRBV6-1	TRBJ2-5	few
CASSLTPSGAGSSCNEQFF	TGTGCCAGCAGCTTAACGCCTAGCGGGGCCGGCAGCTCCTGCAATGAGCAGTTCTTC	TRBD2	TRBV7-3	TRBJ2-1	.
CASSSSGTSAIF	TGTGCCAGCAGCTCGTCCGGGACTAGCGCTATATTC	TRBD2	TRBV7-2	TRBJ2-7	.
CMGRTSGNTGELFF	TGCATGGGCCGGACTAGCGGGAACACCGGGGAGCTGTTTTTT	TRBD2	TRBV20-1	TRBJ2-2	medium-sized
CAISDGQGAGELFF	TGTGCCATCAGTGATGGACAGGGGGCCGGGGAGCTGTTTTTT	TRBD1	TRBV10-3	TRBJ2-2	.
CASSDPTTGPGNTIYF	TGTGCCAGTAGTGACCCTACAACAGGACCTGGAAACACCATATATTTT	.	TRBV19	TRBJ1-3	few
CASSGGGAGANVLTF	TGTGCCAGCAGTGGAGGAGGGGCTGGGGCCAACGTCCTGACTTTC	.	TRBV6-1	TRBJ2-6	.
CASRADRDYGYTF	TGTGCCAGCAGGGCGGACAGGGACTATGGCTACACCTTC	TRBD1	TRBV6-1	TRBJ1-2	medium-sized
CASSSNSRTGEETQYF	TGTGCCAGCAGTTCCAACTCCCGGACAGGTGAAGAGACCCAGTACTTC	TRBD1	TRBV6-5	TRBJ2-5	.
CASSTEGTGAGEQYF	TGTGCCAGCAGTACAGAAGGGACAGGGGCAGGCGAGCAGTACTTC	TRBD1	TRBV6-1	TRBJ2-7	few
CASSTTGVGYTF	TGTGCCAGCAGCACTACAGGGGTTGGCTACACCTTC	TRBD1	TRBV28	TRBJ1-2	few
CAWNDRTGDHRNTQYF	TGTGCCTGGAATGACCGGACAGGGGACCATCGAAATACGCAGTATTTT	TRBD1	TRBV30	TRBJ2-3	.
CASSLGVTEAFF	TGTGCCAGCAGCCTGGGAGTCACTGAAGCTTTCTTT	.	TRBV7-2	TRBJ1-1	medium-sized